These 11 T cell receptor beta chains originate from one sample sequenced in a study of CD4 T cells in relation to SARS-CoV-2 and coronaviruses. CD4+ T cells from unexposed donors were obtained before the COVID-19 pandemic (2011-2018). The cells were cultured for roughly 11 days before CD4+ T cells were isolated. Libraries were prepared by immunoSEQ multiplex PCR; TCRdb keeps only in-frame clonotypes and omits some of them. Here the sample spans around 16,000 clones, 65% to 85% being singletons. Antigen specificity for these receptors is unknown. Input material: CD4+ T cells from PBMCs, cultured in vitro. These receptor sequences come from a human donor in good health.

V is TRBV12-5 and J is TRBJ2-6; D is perhaps TRBD2 (7 bases). CDR3 length: 16 residues. CDR1 LGHNT and CDR2 FRNRAP come from the germline V gene. V was clipped by 1 base and J by 4 bases, with 11 bases between them. The CDR3 region is CASGLDAGAGANVLTF. CDR3 sequence (DNA): TGTGCTAGTGGTTTGGATGCGGGGGCCGGGGCCAACGTCCTGACTTTC. The full variable domain, in which reference TRBV12-5 and TRBJ2-6 provide the parts outside the CDR3, is DARVTQTPRHKVTEMGQEVTMRCQPILGHNTVFWYRQTMMQGLELLAYFRNRAPLDDSGMPKDRFSAEMPDATLATLKIQPSEPRDSAVYFCASGLDAGAGANVLTFGAGSRLTVL.

This clone was recorded once. The rearrangement links TRBV2 to TRBJ2-3, with D perhaps assigned TRBD1 or TRBD2 (5 bases each). V was trimmed by 6 bases and J by 0 bases, leaving 10 bases between them. The CDR3 is made up of 14 amino acids. Germline CDR1 SNHLY, CDR2 FYNNEI. The CDR3 DNA reads TGTGCCAGCAGATGGGACGATAGCACAGATACGCAGTATTTT. It is translated as CASRWDDSTDTQYF.

The gene calls are TRBV18 and TRBJ1-5, with D perhaps matching TRBD1 (6 bases). V lost 3 bases and J lost 9, with 15 bases in between. This CDR3 is built from 14 residues. The germline V gene has CDR1 KGHSH and CDR2 LQKENI. DNA of the CDR3: TGTGCCAGCTCACCCAACAGGGATGCTCTGCCCCAGCATTTT. This sequence encodes CASSPNRDALPQHF.

V usage is TRBV5-1 and J usage is TRBJ2-3; TRBD1 aligns across 7 bases. The J segment lost 3 bases and the V segment lost 5 bases, leaving 9 bases of the junction unmatched. Germline-derived CDR1 and CDR2 are SGHRS and YFSETQ. The CDR3 has 15 residues. Written as DNA, the CDR3 is TGCGCCAGCAGTCTCAGGGGGTTAGGAACAGATACGCAGTATTTT. Its translation is CASSLRGLGTDTQYF. The full variable domain, completed using reference TRBV5-1 and TRBJ2-3, is KAGVTQTPRYLIKTRGQQVTLSCSPISGHRSVSWYQQTPGQGLQFLFEYFSETQRNKGNFPGRFSGRQFSNSRSEMNVSTLELGDSALYLCASSLRGLGTDTQYFGPGTRLTVL.

The V call is TRBV6-6, the J call TRBJ2-7; a possible D gene is TRBD2 (6 bases). The CDR3 is 17 residues long. V lost 5 bases to trimming and J lost 4 bases, with 24 bases between them. Germline V lookup: CDR1 MNHNY, CDR2 SVGAGI (reference sequence). CDR3 in amino acids: CASSHPPGGGYSYEQYF. Here the CDR3 DNA reads TGTGCCAGCAGTCACCCCCCCGGAGGAGGGTATTCATACGAGCAGTACTTC.

V usage is TRBV4-2 and J usage is TRBJ1-4; 7 positions agree with TRBD1. The CDR3 covers 14 residues. Per germline, CDR1 LGHNA and CDR2 YNFKEQ. Losses at the gene ends were 4 bases for V and 5 bases for J; bases not matched to a gene: 4. The CDR3 loop is CASSRDRENEKLFF. CDR3 DNA: TGTGCCAGCAGCCGCGACAGGGAAAATGAAAAACTGTTTTTT.

V and J are TRBV6-5 and TRBJ1-2; 7 bases are shared with TRBD1. V dropped 5 bases and J dropped 6; count of bases not matched to a gene: 9. The CDR3 runs to 14 residues. Germline CDR1 is MNHEY and CDR2 is SVGAGI. CDR3 DNA: TGTGCCAGCAGTCCCTCGACAGGGAGGGATGGCTACACCTTC. Translated: CASSPSTGRDGYTF.

The DNA of the CDR3 is TGTGCTAGTGGTTTGAGCGGGACAGGGTCGGTCGGGGAGCTGTTTTTT. Its translation: CASGLSGTGSVGELFF. The chain joins TRBV12-5 to TRBJ2-2; 9 bases are shared with TRBD1. V trimming: 2 bases; J trimming: 7 bases; junction bases outside the gene matches: 8. Germline V lookup: CDR1 LGHNT, CDR2 FRNRAP. The CDR3 covers 16 residues.

This clone turned up a few times. The J gene is TRBJ2-1, the V gene TRBV24-1; the D gene could be TRBD1 or TRBD2 (5 bases each). The CDR3 has 12 amino acids. The germline CDR1 and CDR2 sequences are KGHDR and SFDVKD. Trimming took 2 bases from V and 7 from J, leaving 5 bases between them. CDR3 DNA sequence: TGTGCCACCAGTGATTGGGGGAATGAGCAGTTCTTC. It specifies CATSDWGNEQFF.

This clone was seen a few times. V is TRBV12-5 and J is TRBJ2-1; D perhaps matches TRBD2 (6 bases). The CDR3 length is 15 residues. The germline CDR1 and CDR2 sequences are LGHNT and FRNRAP. Trimming shortened V by 0 bases and J by 3 bases, and 9 bases separated the two germline ends. In nucleotides, the CDR3 is TGTGCTAGTGGTTTGGTGCTGGGACTCTACAATGAGCAGTTCTTC. It is translated as CASGLVLGLYNEQFF.

This clone appeared a single time. This chain uses TRBV18 with TRBJ1-5; D uncertain. There are 15 residues in the CDR3. Looked up from germline, CDR1 is KGHSH and CDR2 is LQKENI. The V gene lost 3 bases and the J gene lost 4 bases, with 13 bases spanning the gap. The CDR3 reads CASSPLNSPNQPQHF. In DNA form, the CDR3 reads TGTGCCAGCTCACCGCTTAACTCTCCAAATCAGCCCCAGCATTTT. The whole variable domain, filled in from reference TRBV18 and TRBJ1-5, reads NAGVMQNPRHLVRRRGQEARLRCSPMKGHSHVYWYRQLPEEGLKFMVYLQKENIIDESGMPKERFSAEFPKEGPSILRIQQVVRGDSAAYFCASSPLNSPNQPQHFGDGTRLSIL.